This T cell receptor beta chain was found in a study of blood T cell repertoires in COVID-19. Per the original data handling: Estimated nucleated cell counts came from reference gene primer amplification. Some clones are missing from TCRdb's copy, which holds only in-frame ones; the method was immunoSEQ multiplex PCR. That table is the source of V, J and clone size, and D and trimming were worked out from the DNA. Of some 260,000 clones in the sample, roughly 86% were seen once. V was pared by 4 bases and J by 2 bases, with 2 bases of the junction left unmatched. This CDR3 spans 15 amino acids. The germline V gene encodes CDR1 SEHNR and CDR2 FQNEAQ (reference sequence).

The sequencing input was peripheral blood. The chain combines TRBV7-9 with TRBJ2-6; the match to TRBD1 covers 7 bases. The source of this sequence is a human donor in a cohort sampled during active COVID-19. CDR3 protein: CASSSTGAGANVLTF. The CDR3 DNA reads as TGTGCCAGCAGCTCTACAGGGGCTGGGGCCAACGTCCTGACTTTC.